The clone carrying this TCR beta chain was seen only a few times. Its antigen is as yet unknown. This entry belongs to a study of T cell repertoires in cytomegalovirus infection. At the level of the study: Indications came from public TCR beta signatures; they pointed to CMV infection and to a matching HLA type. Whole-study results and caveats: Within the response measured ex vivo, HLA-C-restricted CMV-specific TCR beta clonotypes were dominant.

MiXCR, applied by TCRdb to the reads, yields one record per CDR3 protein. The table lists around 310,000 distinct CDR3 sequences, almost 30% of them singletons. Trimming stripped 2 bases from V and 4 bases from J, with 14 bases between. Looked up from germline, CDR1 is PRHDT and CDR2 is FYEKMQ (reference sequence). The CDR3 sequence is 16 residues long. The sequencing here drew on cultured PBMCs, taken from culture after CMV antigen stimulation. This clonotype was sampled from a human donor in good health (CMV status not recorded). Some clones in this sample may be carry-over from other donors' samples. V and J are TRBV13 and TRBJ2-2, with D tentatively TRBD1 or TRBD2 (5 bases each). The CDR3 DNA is TGTGCCAGCAGCTTACGGGGCCAGGTGACCACCGGGGAGCTGTTTTTT. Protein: CASSLRGQVTTGELFF.